These 14 T cell receptor beta chains were all obtained from the same sample, sequenced in a study of blood T cell repertoires in COVID-19. Here immunoSEQ multiplex PCR was the method, and the copy in TCRdb shows in-frame clones only, minus some. The sample gives 80,000 to 95,000 clones, about 89% of which show up once; about 1.7% is in the top ten. Input material: peripheral blood. The origin of the receptors is a human donor with active COVID-19. The donor label of this sample is uncertain.

This clone has more than one count but fewer than ten. The chain is built from TRBV4-2 and TRBJ2-1; D possibly corresponds to TRBD2 (7 bases). Germline CDR1 reads LGHNA; CDR2 reads YNFKEQ. The CDR3 totals 16 residues. Trimming removed 0 bases from V and 9 bases from J, with 18 bases in between. The CDR3 nucleotides are TGTGCCAGCAGCCAAGAGCTGGGGGGGCCTGCCGGTGAGCAGTTCTTC. Translated: CASSQELGGPAGEQFF.

The chain joins TRBV19 to TRBJ2-7; 7 bases fit TRBD1. This CDR3 is built from 14 residues. V shed 1 base and J 2 bases; nucleotides not matched to a gene: 2. The germline gives CDR1 LNHDA, CDR2 SQIVND (reference sequence). CDR3 sequence reads: CASSIVGTAYEQYF. CDR3 DNA sequence: TGTGCCAGTAGTATAGTAGGGACAGCCTACGAGCAGTACTTC.

This clone is a singleton in its sample. V usage is TRBV12-3 or TRBV12-4 and J usage is TRBJ2-7, with 8 bases that match TRBD1. V lost 6 bases to trimming and J lost 5 bases; unmatched junction nucleotides: 6. The CDR3 sequence is 13 residues long. The CDR3 nucleotides are TGTGCCAGCAGCGTGACAGGGGTGGACGAGCAGTACTTC. It yields the protein CASSVTGVDEQYF.

The chain uses TRBV19 and TRBJ1-1; D perhaps matches TRBD1 (5 bases). This CDR3 has 15 residues. The V gene's germline CDR1 is LNHDA and CDR2 SQIVND (reference sequence). The V end lost 4 bases, the J end lost 1 base, and 13 bases lay between the germline ends. CDR3 bases: TGTGCCAGTAGTACTGCTGCCGGGGGGAACACTGAAGCTTTCTTT. Amino acid sequence: CASSTAAGGNTEAFF. The full variable domain, its missing parts supplied by reference TRBV19 and TRBJ1-1, is DGGITQSPKYLFRKEGQNVTLSCEQNLNHDAMYWYRQDPGQGLRLIYYSQIVNDFQKGDIAEGYSVSREKKESFPLTVTSAQKNPTAFYLCASSTAAGGNTEAFFGQGTRLTVV.

The rearrangement links TRBV6-5 to TRBJ2-1; weak D call: TRBD2 (6 bases). CDR1 is MNHEY, CDR2 SVGAGI, per germline. V was trimmed by 6 bases and J by 8 bases, leaving 20 bases between them. The CDR3 spans 15 residues. The CDR3 DNA reads as TGTGCCAGCAGCGAGGACGACGGGGGTTTAGATGAGCAGTTCTTC. It encodes CASSEDDGGLDEQFF.

The chain couples TRBV6-1 to TRBJ2-6; D perhaps matches TRBD2 (5 bases). The V end lost 3 bases, the J end lost 2 bases, and 8 bases lay between the germline ends. Germline V CDR1 and CDR2: MNHNS, SASEGT. The CDR3 is made up of 15 amino acids. The CDR3 region has the DNA TGTGCCAGCAGTGATATCGGGGCTGGGGCCAACGTCCTGACTTTC. This encodes CASSDIGAGANVLTF.

This rearrangement joins TRBV7-9 to TRBJ2-7, with TRBD1 matching over 7 bases. Trimming took 1 base from V and 1 from J; bases not matched to a gene: 7. Germline loops: CDR1 SEHNR, CDR2 FQNEAQ (reference sequence). The CDR3 contains 16 residues. The CDR3 DNA reads TGTGCCAGCAGCTTAGGAGAGACAGGGCTATCCTACGAGCAGTACTTC. Encoded protein: CASSLGETGLSYEQYF.

The chain links TRBV2 to TRBJ2-7; 10 bases align to TRBD1. The V and J ends lost 6 bases and 3 bases, in that order; junction bases with no gene match: 2. This CDR3 is 13 amino acids long. Germline assignment: CDR1 SNHLY and CDR2 FYNNEI. The CDR3 bases are TGTGCCAGCAGATGGGACAGGGGCTACGAGCAGTACTTC. It translates to CASRWDRGYEQYF.

The rearrangement links TRBV19 to TRBJ1-2, with 9 bases fitting TRBD1. The length of the CDR3 is 15 residues. Trimming cost V 5 bases and J 7 bases; bases outside gene matches: 11. Germline assignment: CDR1 LNHDA and CDR2 SQIVND (reference sequence). CDR3 bases: TGTGCCAGTAGTTCCTTGGGACAGGGCCTCGGTGGCTACACCTTC. Encoded protein: CASSSLGQGLGGYTF.

The CDR3 reads CASSSRTGHKNIQYF. DNA of the CDR3: TGTGCCAGCAGTTCACGTACAGGGCACAAAAACATTCAGTACTTC. The chain joins TRBV6-5 to TRBJ2-4; D perhaps matches TRBD1 (6 bases). The CDR3 extends over 15 amino acids. Germline V gene sequence: CDR1 MNHEY, CDR2 SVGAGI. V was clipped by 4 bases and J by 3 bases, with 13 bases between them.

The V gene is TRBV5-1, the J gene TRBJ2-2, with 7 bases matching TRBD1. This CDR3 is 15 amino acids long. In germline, CDR1 is SGHRS, CDR2 YFSETQ. The trim removed 4 bases at V and 5 bases at J, leaving 8 bases unmatched. CDR3: CASSQSTQGTGELFF. CDR3 sequence (DNA): TGCGCCAGCAGCCAAAGCACACAGGGGACCGGGGAGCTGTTTTTT.

This chain joins TRBV6-6 and TRBJ1-5, with 10 bases that match TRBD1. The J segment lost 6 bases and the V segment lost 3 bases, leaving 8 bases of the junction unmatched. This CDR3 is 16 amino acids long. Germline values: CDR1 MNHNY, CDR2 SVGAGI (reference sequence). CDR3 residues: CASSYSGQGNGQPQHF. The CDR3, as DNA: TGTGCCAGCAGTTATTCGGGACAGGGGAATGGTCAGCCCCAGCATTTT.

The rearrangement joins TRBV5-1 to TRBJ2-1; 9 nucleotides agree with TRBD2. Trimming took 4 bases from V and 0 from J; bases not matched to a gene: 8. Germline values: CDR1 SGHRS, CDR2 YFSETQ. The CDR3 spans 17 residues. CDR3 in DNA: TGCGCCAGCAGCCTTATAGCGGGGGCCAACTCCTACAATGAGCAGTTCTTC. It yields the protein CASSLIAGANSYNEQFF.

The chain links TRBV7-8 to TRBJ1-1, with 9 nucleotides matching TRBD1. This CDR3 contains 15 residues. The junction had 1 base not matched to a gene; V was cut back by 2 bases and J by 0 bases. Germline CDR1 and CDR2: SGHVS and FQNEAQ. The CDR3 DNA is TGTGCCAGCAGCTTAACAGGGGGCGTGAACACTGAAGCTTTCTTT. Its translation is CASSLTGGVNTEAFF.